What follows are 17 T cell receptor beta chains derived from one specimen sequenced in a study of technical replicates of blood from several donors. Clones were sequenced by immunoSEQ multiplex PCR, and TCRdb holds only the in-frame ones, with some missing. Among tens of thousands of clones listed, 90% to 95% were seen once. The sample was T cells isolated from PBMCs. These receptors were obtained from a human donor in good health.

In this sample, this clone turned up once. The gene calls are TRBV9 and TRBJ2-3; D may be TRBD2 (5 bases). Trimming cost V 6 bases and J 2 bases, with 13 bases left between them. The germline V gene has CDR1 SGDLS and CDR2 YYNGEE. The CDR3 runs to 14 residues. The CDR3 DNA is TGTGCCAGCACCCCCGGGGAAAACACAGATACGCAGTATTTT. The encoded protein is CASTPGENTDTQYF.

The chain combines TRBV2 with TRBJ1-5; D gene ambiguous. Germline loops: CDR1 SNHLY, CDR2 FYNNEI. V gave up 7 bases and J gave up 2 bases, with 9 bases separating them. The CDR3 length is 13 residues. The CDR3, as DNA: TGTGCCAGCAAAGGAGAGGGCAATCAGCCCCAGCATTTT. Translated: CASKGEGNQPQHF.

The CDR3 spells CASSRGQSNTEAFF. DNA for the CDR3: TGTGCCAGCAGTCGGGGACAGTCAAATACGGAAGCTTTCTTT. V usage is TRBV6-5 and J usage is TRBJ1-1, with 7 positions matching TRBD1. V dropped 5 bases and J dropped 8; count of bases not matched to a gene: 11. Germline CDR1 MNHEY, CDR2 SVGAGI. This CDR3 contains 14 residues.

Only one count was recorded for this clone. The V and J genes are TRBV4-2 and TRBJ2-3; 7 bases match TRBD1. CDR3 length: 16 amino acids. Germline V gives CDR1 LGHNA, CDR2 YNFKEQ. V dropped 0 bases and J dropped 1; count of bases not matched to a gene: 4. CDR3 in DNA: TGTGCCAGCAGCCAAGATATCGGACAGGGCACAGATACGCAGTATTTT. Translated, it gives CASSQDIGQGTDTQYF.

The gene calls are TRBV4-1 and TRBJ1-2; 9 nucleotides line up with TRBD1. Germline-derived CDR1 and CDR2 are MGHRA and YSYEKL. The junction had 7 bases not matched to a gene; V was cut back by 1 base and J by 1 base. The CDR3 extends over 17 amino acids. The CDR3 DNA sequence: TGCGCCAGCAGCCAAGTCGGACAGGGGTCGAATAACTATGGCTACACCTTC. It yields the protein CASSQVGQGSNNYGYTF.

Only one count was recorded for this clone. The chain uses TRBV5-1 and TRBJ2-1, with a tentative D call TRBD2 (5 bases). V gave up 0 bases and J gave up 8 bases, with 9 bases separating them. CDR1 and CDR2 from the germline V gene are SGHRS and YFSETQ. This CDR3 is 13 amino acids long. The CDR3 DNA is TGCGCCAGCAGCTTGGAGGAGGAGGATGAGCAGTTCTTC. Protein: CASSLEEEDEQFF. Variable domain in full (rest from reference TRBV5-1 and TRBJ2-1): KAGVTQTPRYLIKTRGQQVTLSCSPISGHRSVSWYQQTPGQGLQFLFEYFSETQRNKGNFPGRFSGRQFSNSRSEMNVSTLELGDSALYLCASSLEEEDEQFFGPGTRLTVL.

This clone is a singleton in its sample. This chain uses TRBV2 with TRBJ2-7; 13 bases fit TRBD2. Germline values: CDR1 SNHLY, CDR2 FYNNEI. There are 15 residues in the CDR3. V lost 6 bases to trimming and J lost 2 bases; unmatched junction nucleotides: 4. CDR3 DNA sequence: TGTGCCAGCAGACGTGGGACTAGCGGGACCTACGAGCAGTACTTC. Translated: CASRRGTSGTYEQYF.

The chain couples TRBV10-3 to TRBJ2-5, with a weak D call TRBD2 (5 bases). V gave up 1 base and J gave up 2 bases, with 14 bases separating them. From germline, CDR1 is ENHRY and CDR2 SYGVKD. The CDR3 spans 16 residues. DNA of the CDR3: TGTGCCATCAGTGAGTTTGGGGTGAGGGAGCAAGAGACCCAGTACTTC. The encoded protein is CAISEFGVREQETQYF.

The chain joins TRBV28 to TRBJ1-1; a possible D gene is TRBD1 (6 bases). Per germline, CDR1 MDHEN and CDR2 SYDVKM. This CDR3 comprises 20 residues. The V gene lost 6 bases and the J gene lost 1 base, with 30 bases spanning the gap. The DNA for the CDR3 is TGTGCCAGCAGGCCCACGGGCTTTATCGGGACAACTTTACGGAACACTGAAGCTTTCTTT. Encoded protein: CASRPTGFIGTTLRNTEAFF.

J is TRBJ2-2 and V is TRBV6-1; 9 nucleotides agree with TRBD2. The V segment lost 4 bases and the J segment 6 bases; nucleotides outside the gene matches: 9. CDR3 length equals 16 residues. Germline assignment: CDR1 MNHNS and CDR2 SASEGT. CDR3 in amino acids: CASSVWRGGPAGELFF. Written as DNA, the CDR3 is TGTGCCAGCAGTGTTTGGCGGGGGGGCCCTGCCGGGGAGCTGTTTTTT.

V usage is TRBV19 and J usage is TRBJ1-5, with 7 nucleotides matching TRBD1. CDR1 is LNHDA and CDR2 is SQIVND in the germline V gene (reference sequence). The CDR3 loop spans 16 amino acids. The J segment lost 2 bases and the V segment lost 5 bases, leaving 9 bases of the junction unmatched. CDR3 in amino acids: CASSFRQGNGNQPQHF. CDR3 DNA sequence: TGTGCCAGTAGTTTCAGACAGGGAAATGGCAATCAGCCCCAGCATTTT.

J is TRBJ2-7 and V is TRBV15; D possibly corresponds to TRBD2 (6 bases). The CDR3 is made up of 17 amino acids. Trimming left V 2 bases short and J 0 bases short, with 17 bases between. The V gene's germline CDR1 is LNHNV and CDR2 YYDKDF (reference sequence). The CDR3 nucleotides read TGTGCCACCAGCAGACTGGCCCGCCGCGGGGACTCCTACGAGCAGTACTTC. It yields the protein CATSRLARRGDSYEQYF.

The gene calls are TRBV5-1 and TRBJ2-2, with TRBD1 identical over 9 bases. The germline gives CDR1 SGHRS, CDR2 YFSETQ. CDR3 length: 16 residues. Trimming at V came to 6 bases and at J to 6 bases, leaving 12 bases not matched to a gene. CDR3 DNA sequence: TGCGCCAGCAACCCGGCACGGACAGGGGCCCCCGGGGAGCTGTTTTTT. As protein: CASNPARTGAPGELFF.

This clone has just one count. This sequence joins TRBV4-1 and TRBJ2-5, with 7 nucleotides matching TRBD1. CDR1 and CDR2 (germline): MGHRA, YSYEKL. The J segment lost 3 bases and the V segment lost 1 base, leaving 2 bases of the junction unmatched. This CDR3 comprises 14 residues. Here the CDR3 DNA reads TGCGCCAGCAGCCAAGTCCAGGGGGAAGAGACCCAGTACTTC. This gives the protein CASSQVQGEETQYF.

This sequence joins TRBV9 and TRBJ2-2; D not certain. V lost 3 bases, J lost 3 bases, and 9 bases lay in between. The CDR3 is 14 amino acids. Germline V gene data show CDR1 as SGDLS and CDR2 as YYNGEE. CDR3 amino acids: CASSDYRDTGELFF. CDR3 coding DNA: TGTGCCAGCAGCGATTACCGGGACACCGGGGAGCTGTTTTTT.

The chain carries TRBV11-1 and TRBJ1-1; D gene uncertain. Trimming stripped 4 bases from V and 1 base from J, with 10 bases between. The CDR3 covers 14 residues. The V gene's germline CDR1 is SGHAT and CDR2 FQDESV (reference sequence). DNA of the CDR3: TGTGCCAGCAGCTCCCTCGACTGGAACACTGAAGCTTTCTTT. Translation: CASSSLDWNTEAFF.

The rearrangement uses TRBV29-1 and TRBJ2-7; possible D gene TRBD1, 5 bases. CDR1 and CDR2 from the germline V gene are SQVTM and ANQGSEA. The CDR3 totals 11 residues. With 4 bases removed from V and 6 bases from J, the gap between germline ends came to 10 bases. CDR3 region: CSVGLGAEQYF. The CDR3 nucleotides read TGCAGCGTTGGATTAGGGGCCGAGCAGTACTTC.